This T cell receptor (beta chain) was sequenced during a study of identical twins. The CDR3 has 14 residues. The germline V gene has CDR1 SGHRS and CDR2 YFSETQ. Trimming left V 2 bases short and J 2 bases short, with 10 bases between. TCRdb independently ran MiXCR on the 5' RACE reads; one entry per CDR3 protein. The repertoire consists of about 470,000 distinct CDR3 sequences, with roughly a quarter occurring once and the leading ten covering 2.9%. Study results and caveats: With monozygotic twins, out-of-frame TCR alpha sharing exceeded what models estimated.

Concerning this clonotype: The antigen is not known.

These same data were also listed under a study on T cells expressing NK-cell markers.

The rearrangement joins TRBV5-1 to TRBJ2-5; D perhaps matches TRBD2 (6 bases). What was sequenced was CD4+ T cells sorted from blood. This receptor was obtained from a woman under 30 in good health. The CDR3 sequence is CASSFTGDQETQYF. The CDR3 region has the DNA TGCGCCAGCAGCTTTACGGGGGATCAAGAGACCCAGTACTTC.